These 13 T cell receptor beta chains share one sample of origin, sequenced in a study of cytomegalovirus exposure and HLA in healthy donors. Amplification used 60 Vbeta primers and 13 Jbeta primers. TCRdb's copy holds only in-frame clones and misses some; the assay was immunoSEQ multiplex PCR. The sample lists 150,000 to 200,000 clones, almost 85% occurring once. Sequencing input: PBMCs. The receptors come from a boy between 10 and 17 years old in good health and CMV-seronegative.

As regards this clone: One junction end does not reproduce the germline sequence, and a read error may be involved. This chain joins TRBV7-9 and TRBJ1-4; D not resolved. Germline V CDR1 and CDR2: SEHNR, FQNEAQ (reference sequence). The CDR3 totals 12 residues. The CDR3 coding sequence is TGTTCCAGCAGCTTCGGGGAGGAAAAACTGTTTTTT. It yields the protein CSSSFGEEKLFF.

The genes are TRBV18 and TRBJ1-5; TRBD1 might be the D (5 bases). Trimming left V 8 bases short and J 4 bases short, with 15 bases between. The CDR3 consists of 14 residues. Germline CDR1 is KGHSH and CDR2 is LQKENI. In DNA form, the CDR3 reads TGTGCCAGCGCGTTTTCGGACAAAAATCAGCCCCAGCATTTT. Its translation is CASAFSDKNQPQHF.

The DNA for the CDR3 is TGTGCCAGCAGCATCCCGGGACAGCAAGAGACCCAGTACTTC. Translating it yields CASSIPGQQETQYF. The V and J genes are TRBV5-4 and TRBJ2-5, with 7 bases aligning to TRBD1. The CDR3 is 14 residues long. CDR1 is SGHNT and CDR2 is YYREEE in the germline V gene (reference sequence). The V gene end was trimmed by 4 bases and the J gene end by 2 bases; junction bases not matched to a gene: 5.

V usage is TRBV29-1 and J usage is TRBJ1-4; possibly TRBD1 for D (6 bases). V lost 4 bases and J 7 bases, leaving 16 bases between the germline ends. The CDR3 runs 14 residues. Germline loops: CDR1 SQVTM, CDR2 ANQGSEA. In nucleotides, the CDR3 is TGCAGCGTTGCCGAGGGGGGGCGAAGTGAAAAACTGTTTTTT. Protein product: CSVAEGGRSEKLFF.

This clone appeared a few times. The chain is built from TRBV30 and TRBJ2-3; perhaps TRBD1 as D (6 bases). CDR3 length: 15 amino acids. The germline V gene has CDR1 GTSNPN and CDR2 SVGIG (reference sequence). Trimming took off 0 bases at V and 2 bases at J, with 12 bases between the two ends. CDR3 amino acids: CAWSVGQSNTDTQYF. CDR3 coding DNA: TGTGCCTGGAGTGTAGGACAGTCGAACACAGATACGCAGTATTTT.

This chain joins TRBV9 and TRBJ1-4, with a possible D match to TRBD1 (5 bases). V was shortened by 4 bases and J by 7 bases, with 17 bases between the two germline ends. CDR1 and CDR2 (germline): SGDLS, YYNGEE. This CDR3 has 15 residues. In DNA, the CDR3 is TGTGCCAGCAGCAAAAGGACACTCCCTAGTGAAAAACTGTTTTTT. Translated: CASSKRTLPSEKLFF.

The V gene is TRBV30, the J gene TRBJ2-2; 14 bases match TRBD2. CDR1 and CDR2 from the germline V gene are GTSNPN and SVGIG (reference sequence). V lost 3 bases to trimming and J lost 7 bases; unmatched junction nucleotides: 10. CDR3 length equals 17 residues. The CDR3 loop is CAWSPPGLAGAVGELFF. The DNA of the CDR3 is TGTGCCTGGAGCCCGCCGGGACTAGCGGGAGCAGTCGGGGAGCTGTTTTTT.

The chain couples TRBV11-2 to TRBJ2-7, with D uncertain. This CDR3 has 14 amino acids. Trimming took off 1 base at V and 2 bases at J, with 9 bases between the two ends. Germline V gene lookup returns CDR1 SGHAT and CDR2 FQNNGV. This CDR3 reads CASSLGFRPYEQYF. CDR3 coding DNA: TGTGCCAGCAGCTTAGGTTTCAGGCCCTACGAGCAGTACTTC. The complete variable domain, with remaining parts taken from reference TRBV11-2 and TRBJ2-7, reads EAGVAQSPRYKIIEKRQSVAFWCNPISGHATLYWYQQILGQGPKLLIQFQNNGVVDDSQLPKDRFSAERLKGVDSTLKIQPAKLEDSAVYLCASSLGFRPYEQYFGPGTRLTVT.

V is TRBV28 and J is TRBJ2-5; 11 nucleotides match TRBD2. Trimming removed 6 bases from V and 1 base from J; junction bases left unmatched: 13. The CDR3 runs to 18 residues. Germline V gives CDR1 MDHEN, CDR2 SYDVKM. CDR3 protein: CASRQSGAGTSGQETQYF. The DNA of the CDR3 is TGTGCCAGCAGACAATCAGGGGCTGGGACTAGCGGCCAAGAGACCCAGTACTTC.

This chain links TRBV5-5 with TRBJ1-4; maybe TRBD1 (5 bases). The CDR3 has 15 residues. Germline V CDR1 and CDR2: SGHKS, YYEKEE (reference sequence). V lost 4 bases, J lost 4 bases, and 14 bases lay in between. The CDR3 here is CASSRTGGFNEKLFF. CDR3 coding DNA: TGTGCCAGCAGCAGGACGGGGGGGTTTAATGAAAAACTGTTTTTT.

The chain has TRBV5-1 and TRBJ2-7, with 7 nucleotides matching TRBD2. V was clipped by 0 bases and J by 0 bases; unmatched bases: 3. CDR1 and CDR2 from the germline V gene are SGHRS and YFSETQ. This CDR3 is 15 amino acids long. The CDR3 nucleotides read TGCGCCAGCAGCTTGGAACTAGCGAGCTCCTACGAGCAGTACTTC. It is translated as CASSLELASSYEQYF.

The chain combines TRBV6-1 with TRBJ1-5; possibly TRBD1 for D (6 bases). The germline V and J ends were trimmed by 3 bases and 6 bases, with 21 bases remaining between them. The CDR3 extends over 17 amino acids. CDR1 is MNHNS, CDR2 SASEGT, per germline. The CDR3 coding sequence is TGTGCCAGCAGTGACCGAAGGAACAGGGCAATGGGTCAGCCCCAGCATTTT. Encoded protein: CASSDRRNRAMGQPQHF.

This chain joins TRBV6-1 and TRBJ1-1; 7 bases map to TRBD1. The CDR3 runs 13 residues. Germline CDR1 MNHNS, CDR2 SASEGT. V was clipped by 7 bases and J by 11 bases; unmatched bases: 13. Here the CDR3 DNA reads TGTGCCAGCACCACGGCCAAGACAGGGAAGGCTTTCTTT. The encoded protein is CASTTAKTGKAFF.